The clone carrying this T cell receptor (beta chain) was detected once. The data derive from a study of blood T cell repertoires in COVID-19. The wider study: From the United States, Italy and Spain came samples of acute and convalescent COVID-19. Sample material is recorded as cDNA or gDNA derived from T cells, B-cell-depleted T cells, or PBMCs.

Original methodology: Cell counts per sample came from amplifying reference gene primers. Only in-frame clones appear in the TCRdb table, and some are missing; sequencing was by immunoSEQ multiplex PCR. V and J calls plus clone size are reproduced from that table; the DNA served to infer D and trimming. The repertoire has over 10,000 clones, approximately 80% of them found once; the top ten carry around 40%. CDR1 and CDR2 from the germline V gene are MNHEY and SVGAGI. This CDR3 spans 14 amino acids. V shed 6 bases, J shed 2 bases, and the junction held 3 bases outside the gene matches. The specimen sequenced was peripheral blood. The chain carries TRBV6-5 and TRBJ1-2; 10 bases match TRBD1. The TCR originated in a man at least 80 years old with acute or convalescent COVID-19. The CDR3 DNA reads TGTGCCAGCAGGGGGACAGGGGCGAACTATGGCTACACCTTC. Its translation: CASRGTGANYGYTF.